This T cell receptor (beta chain) stems from a study of identical twins. Study-wide findings and caveats: For out-of-frame beta sequences, excess twin sharing was weaker.

This clonotype was seen more than once but under ten times. The antigen remains undetermined. The V end lost 2 bases, the J end lost 5 bases, and 12 bases lay between the germline ends. Germline V gives CDR1 SEHNR, CDR2 FQNEAQ (reference sequence). The CDR3 totals 14 residues. TCRdb analysed the 5' RACE reads with MiXCR anew, one entry per CDR3 protein. The sample has 450,000 to 600,000 distinct CDR3 sequences; about 20% are singletons. This sample also appeared in a second study, on yellow fever vaccine responses in identical twins.

Sequencing used CD4+ T cells sorted from blood. The rearrangement uses TRBV7-9 and TRBJ2-5; D may be TRBD2 (6 bases). The sequence was collected from a woman aged 18-29 years in good health. The CDR3 loop is CASSLSTLAETQYF. CDR3 DNA sequence: TGTGCCAGCAGCTTATCAACGCTAGCGGAGACCCAGTACTTC.